The clone carrying this T cell receptor (beta chain) showed up just a few times. TCRdb passed the RACE reads through MiXCR, listing each CDR3 protein once. The sample lists approximately 79,000 distinct CDR3 sequences; about 9.4% were seen once. Time point here: patch test 1, 2 weeks after DPC sensitization. Treatment: therapeutic diphenylcyclopropenone sensitization with weekly scalp DPC. This CDR3 contains 13 residues. Germline V gives CDR1 KGHSH, CDR2 LQKENI. V was trimmed by 0 bases and J by 6 bases, leaving 3 bases between them. This entry comes from a study of human T cells and chemical hapten exposure.

This chain connects TRBV18 to TRBJ1-6, with no clear D. The material was whole blood, obtained in connection with sensitization to the hapten diphenylcyclopropenone (DPC). This TCR was sampled from a woman aged 45 to 65 with alopecia areata. Some clones in this sample may be carry-over from other donors' samples. DNA of the CDR3: TGTGCCAGCTCACCACCGCCTAATTCACCCCTCCACTTT. It is translated as CASSPPPNSPLHF. The full variable domain, completed using reference TRBV18 and TRBJ1-6, is NAGVMQNPRHLVRRRGQEARLRCSPMKGHSHVYWYRQLPEEGLKFMVYLQKENIIDESGMPKERFSAEFPKEGPSILRIQQVVRGDSAAYFCASSPPPNSPLHFGNGTRLTVT.